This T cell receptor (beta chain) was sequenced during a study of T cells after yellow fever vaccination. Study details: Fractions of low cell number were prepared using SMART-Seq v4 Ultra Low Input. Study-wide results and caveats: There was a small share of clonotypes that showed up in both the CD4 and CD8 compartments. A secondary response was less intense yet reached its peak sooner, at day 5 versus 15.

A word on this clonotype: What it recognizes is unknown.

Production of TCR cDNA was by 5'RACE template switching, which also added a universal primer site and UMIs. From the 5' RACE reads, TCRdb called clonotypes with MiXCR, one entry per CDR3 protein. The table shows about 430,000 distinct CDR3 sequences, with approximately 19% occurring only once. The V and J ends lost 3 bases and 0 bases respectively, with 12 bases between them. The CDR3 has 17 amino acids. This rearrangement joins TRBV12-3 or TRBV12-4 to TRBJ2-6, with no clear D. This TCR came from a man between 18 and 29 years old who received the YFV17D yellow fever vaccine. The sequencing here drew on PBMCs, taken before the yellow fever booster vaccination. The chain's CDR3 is CASSFFKASSGANVLTF. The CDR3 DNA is TGTGCCAGCAGTTTTTTCAAGGCCTCCTCTGGGGCCAACGTCCTGACTTTC.